The T cell receptor beta chain described here comes from a study of T cell clonality in common variable immunodeficiency. Study conclusions and caveats: Compared with healthy controls, CVID subjects showed increased TCRbeta clonality, mostly in about a third.

Profiling relied on immunoSEQ multiplex PCR, and the TCRdb table lists in-frame clones only, not all of them. The sample includes under 45,000 clones, none of them occurring once. Germline trimming cut 1 base from V and 4 bases from J; bases unmatched to any gene: 8. CDR3 length equals 17 residues. Per germline, CDR1 LGHNA and CDR2 YNFKEQ. This clone was found many times. Its antigen is unidentified. The sequenced fragment ends 3 residues before the CDR3 boundary, so the rest is inferred from the germline J gene. Each donor provided about 4.5 to 8.5 ml of heparinized whole blood. The sequence was collected from a person aged 18 to 75 in good health. Sample: peripheral blood mononuclear cells. The V gene is TRBV4-2, the J gene TRBJ2-4; 9 bases line up with TRBD2. The CDR3 loop reads CASSQAGGGAEKNIQYF. The covered CDR3 bases are TGTGCCAGCAGCCAAGCCGGCGGGGGGGCTGAGAAAAACATT.